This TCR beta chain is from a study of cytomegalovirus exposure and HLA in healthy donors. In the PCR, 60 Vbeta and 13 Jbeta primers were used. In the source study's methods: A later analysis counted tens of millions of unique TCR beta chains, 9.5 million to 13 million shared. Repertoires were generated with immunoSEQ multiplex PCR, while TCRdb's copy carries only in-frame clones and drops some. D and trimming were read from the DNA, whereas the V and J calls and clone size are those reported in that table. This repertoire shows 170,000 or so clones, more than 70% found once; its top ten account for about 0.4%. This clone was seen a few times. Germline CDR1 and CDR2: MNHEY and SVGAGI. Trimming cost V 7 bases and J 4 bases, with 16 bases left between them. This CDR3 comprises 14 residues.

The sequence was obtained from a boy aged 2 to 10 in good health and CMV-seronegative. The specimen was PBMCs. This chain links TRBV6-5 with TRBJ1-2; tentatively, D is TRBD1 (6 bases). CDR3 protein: CASTLDRNFYGYTF. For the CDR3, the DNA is TGTGCCAGCACCTTAGACAGGAACTTCTATGGCTACACCTTC.